This T cell receptor beta chain stems from a study of blood T cell repertoires in COVID-19. V lost 4 bases and J 7 bases, leaving 15 bases between the germline ends. The CDR3 loop spans 14 amino acids. Germline V gene sequence: CDR1 SGDLS, CDR2 YYNGEE. Libraries were prepared by immunoSEQ multiplex PCR; TCRdb keeps only in-frame clonotypes and omits some of them. The sample lists 150,000 or so clones, 87% occurring once. The V and J genes are TRBV9 and TRBJ1-5; D not certain. The sample consisted of peripheral blood. The source of this sequence is an elderly man with acute or convalescent COVID-19. The CDR3 DNA is TGTGCCAGCAGCCGAGACGGACTGGGACAGCCCCAGCATTTT. Translation gives CASSRDGLGQPQHF.